This record looks at one TCR beta chain sequence and its context. The specificity of this receptor is unknown. No per-base quality is available; no much larger clone lies one base away. This specimen belongs to a study of graft-versus-host responses after intestinal transplantation (dated by TCRdb to about 2021). With respect to the entire study: Multivisceral, liver-intestinal, or isolated intestinal transplants were received by the recipients. All recipients received anti-thymocyte globulin induction followed by maintenance tacrolimus and steroids for 3 to 4 years. After intestinal transplantation, graft-versus-host and host-versus-graft alloreactive T cell clones in the graft, circulation and bone marrow were tracked using bulk TCR-beta CDR3 sequencing. Alloreactive clones were identified by sequencing pre-transplant mixed lymphocyte reaction products and comparing them with unstimulated pre-transplant donor and recipient T cells. Of the 20 to 30 intestinal transplant recipients enrolled in the cohort, one of whom was a retransplant, 3 patients without pretransplant specimens were excluded. A peak of at least 4% donor T cells among recipient peripheral blood mononuclear cells was the definition used for donor T cell macrochimerism. Instead of going to the commercial service, samples from a few later patients were sequenced in-house on an Illumina MiSeq and processed with MiXCR. Summary of the overall study and its limitations: Peak levels of circulating GvH clones were associated with declines in HvG clones early after transplant. GvH clones were found in recipient bone marrow, and some of the GvH clones appeared earlier in ileal mucosa or blood, which is consistent with an intestinal mucosal origin. High GvH to HvG T cell clonal ratios were observed in the allografts of patients with donor T cell macrochimerism. Conclusions were limited by the relatively low number and heterogeneity of intestinal transplant patients.

Read against the paper, the sample's time point label means: cells obtained before transplantation from donor or recipient. CD3+CD4+ and CD3+CD8+ populations were FACS-sorted from unstimulated pre-transplant donor and recipient cells taken from spleen or lymph nodes. CDR1 MNHEY and CDR2 SVGAGI are derived from the germline V gene. The CDR3 has 14 amino acids, counting the end cysteine and phenylalanine. Only the CDR3 DNA is retained, 42 bases long and in frame from the first base. V and J are truncated by 5 bases and 7 bases respectively, leaving an intervening sequence of 15 bases. Library method: the immunoSEQ multiplex PCR assay. For most patients, genomic DNA was isolated using the Qiagen DNeasy Blood and Tissue Kit and was shipped frozen to Adaptive Biotechnologies for TCR sequencing. High-throughput TCR-beta CDR3 sequencing of genomic DNA from most patients was performed by Adaptive Biotechnologies. The authors' analysis ran thus. Adaptive's ImmunoSEQ software supplied the TCR sequencing data for 15 to 20 patients, while MiXCR and VDJtools were used to process a few other patients. CD4 versus CD8 sorting errors were corrected by removing sequences found in both subsets at a frequency ratio below 5:1. CDR3 nucleotide sequences shared between donor and recipient were removed because the origin of such sequences could not be assigned. At least 2-fold expansion over unstimulated cells and a minimum CFSE-low frequency of 0.002% (template counts) or 0.001% (read counts) were required for clones to be classified as alloreactive. Clones were considered mappable if detected in sequenced pre-transplant spleen, lymph node, or MLR CFSE-low populations of the donor or recipient. The cumulative frequency of alloreactive clones was calculated as a percentage of all sequences, weighted by copy number. TCRdb obtained this table from immuneACCESS and retained in-frame rearrangements with V and J assigned. These tables miss some clones; where compared with another copy, unresolved V genes account for less than half of the shortfall, and the remainder is unexplained. D and trimming were read from the DNA, whereas the V and J calls and clone size are those reported in that table. This sample holds 90,000 to 130,000 clones; just over 90% were observed only once. The ten top clones hold roughly 0.24% of the sample.

This TCR was recovered from a human donor who was the organ donor for an intestinal transplant. The chain joins TRBV6-5 to TRBJ2-4, with the D gene call left open. The sequencing here drew on unstimulated CD4+ T cells sorted from spleen or lymph node cells, taken before transplant. The encoded CDR3 is CASSESGVGNIQYF. The bases are TGTGCCAGCAGTGAAAGTGGGGTAGGGAACATTCAGTACTTC.